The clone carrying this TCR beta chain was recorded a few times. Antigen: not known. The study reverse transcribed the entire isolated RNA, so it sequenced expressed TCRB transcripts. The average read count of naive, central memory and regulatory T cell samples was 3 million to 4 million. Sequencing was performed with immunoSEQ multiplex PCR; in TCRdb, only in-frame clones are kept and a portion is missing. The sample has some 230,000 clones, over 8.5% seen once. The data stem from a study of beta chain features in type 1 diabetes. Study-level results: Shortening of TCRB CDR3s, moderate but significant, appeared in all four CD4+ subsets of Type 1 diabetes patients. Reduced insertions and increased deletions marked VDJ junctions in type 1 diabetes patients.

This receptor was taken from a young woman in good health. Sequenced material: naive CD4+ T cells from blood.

In DNA, the CDR3 is TGTGCCAGCAGTTCCCGGGTTGAGCAGTTCTTC. It encodes CASSSRVEQFF. The chain employs TRBV27 and TRBJ2-1; no clear D. From germline, CDR1 is MNHEY and CDR2 SMNVEV (reference sequence). Trimming removed 4 bases at V and 9 bases at J, with 7 bases between. This CDR3 contains 11 residues.